This T cell receptor (beta chain) was sequenced during a study of OX40 agonist ivuxolimab in advanced cancers. Overall study: Participants, 80% to 90% male, averaged roughly 59 years of age, ranging from roughly 20 to 85. Partial responses, seen in three patients, involved one hepatocellular carcinoma and two cutaneous melanomas. Study outcomes and limitations: Normalized expansion of T-cell clones was also low for some nonresponders.

Libraries were prepared by immunoSEQ multiplex PCR; TCRdb keeps only in-frame clonotypes and omits some of them. The table lists 65,000 to 95,000 clones, 85% to 90% of them singletons. Trimming took off 4 bases at V and 9 bases at J, with 13 bases between the two ends. Germline loops: CDR1 SGHTA, CDR2 FQGNSA. The CDR3 has 13 amino acids. To note about this clone: Its specificity is not known.

The rearrangement links TRBV7-2 to TRBJ2-1; D might be TRBD2 (5 bases). The sample was CD4+ or CD8+ T cells sorted from blood, taken in a trial of the OX40 agonist ivuxolimab. This sequence originates from an adult with an advanced solid tumor such as melanoma, head and neck, liver or kidney cancer. In nucleotides, the CDR3 is TGTGCCAGCAGCTCTCGGCGGGCGGCTGAGCAGTTCTTC. Encoded protein: CASSSRRAAEQFF.